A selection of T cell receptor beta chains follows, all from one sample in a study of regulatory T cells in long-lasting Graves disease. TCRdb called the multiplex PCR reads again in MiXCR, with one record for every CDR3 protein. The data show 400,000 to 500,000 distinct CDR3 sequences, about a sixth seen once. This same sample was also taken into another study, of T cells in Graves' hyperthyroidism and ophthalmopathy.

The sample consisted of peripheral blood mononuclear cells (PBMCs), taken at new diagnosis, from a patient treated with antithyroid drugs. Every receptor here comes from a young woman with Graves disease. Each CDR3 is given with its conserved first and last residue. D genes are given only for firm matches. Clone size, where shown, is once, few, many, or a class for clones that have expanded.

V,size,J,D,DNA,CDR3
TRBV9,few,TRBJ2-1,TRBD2,TGTGCCAGCAGCCCGATTAGCGGGAGGTCCCATGAGCAGTTCTTC,CASSPISGRSHEQFF
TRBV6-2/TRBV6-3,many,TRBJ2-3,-,TGTGCCAGCAGTTTAGCGGAGGATAGCACAGATACGCAGTATTTT,CASSLAEDSTDTQYF
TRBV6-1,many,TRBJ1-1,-,TGTGCCAGCAATTTCCGGGACACTGAAGCTTTCTTT,CASNFRDTEAFF
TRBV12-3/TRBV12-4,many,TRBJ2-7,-,TGTGCCAGCAGTTACAGGCTCTACGAGCAGTACTTC,CASSYRLYEQYF
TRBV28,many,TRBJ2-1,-,TGTGCCAGCAGTTTAGTCTCTGGGGAGCAGTTCTTC,CASSLVSGEQFF
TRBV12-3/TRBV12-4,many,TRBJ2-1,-,TGTGCCAGCAGTTCCTCAGGGCCCGGGGAGCAGTTCTTC,CASSSSGPGEQFF
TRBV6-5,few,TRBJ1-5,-,TGTGCCAGCAGTTACCATCGAGGCGGGAAAGTACAGCCCCAGCATTTT,CASSYHRGGKVQPQHF
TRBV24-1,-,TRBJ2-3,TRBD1,TGTGCCACCAGTGGCTTTAATCGCAGACCGGGACAGGGGATCACAGATACGCAGTATTTT,CATSGFNRRPGQGITDTQYF
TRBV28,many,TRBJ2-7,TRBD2,TGTGCCAGCAGTTCCGGGGGGGGCTTACCCTACGAGCAGTACTTC,CASSSGGGLPYEQYF
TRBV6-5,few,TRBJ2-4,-,TGTGCCAGCAGTTACCTGGGGCAGTCAAGTGGGGTGACAAACATTCAGTACTTC,CASSYLGQSSGVTNIQYF
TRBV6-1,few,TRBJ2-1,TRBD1,TGTGCCAGCAGGCCGGACAGGTTTTACTATGAGCAGTTCTTC,CASRPDRFYYEQFF
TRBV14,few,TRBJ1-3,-,TGTGCCAGCAGCCAAATTGGGGGCCAGGGCGTCTATGGAAACACCATATATTTT,CASSQIGGQGVYGNTIYF
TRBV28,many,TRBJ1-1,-,TGTGCCAGCAAAACGGGGAGGAACACTGAAGCTTTCTTT,CASKTGRNTEAFF
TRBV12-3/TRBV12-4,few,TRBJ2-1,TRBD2,TGTGCCAGCATCGCTAGCGGGAGTTCTGGGAGTGAGCAGTTCTTC,CASIASGSSGSEQFF
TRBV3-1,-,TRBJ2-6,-,TGTGCCAGCAGCAAAGGGTACTCTGGGGCCAACGTCCTGACTTTC,CASSKGYSGANVLTF
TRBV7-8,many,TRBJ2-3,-,TGTGCCAGCAGCTTATGGCGGAATCGCACAGATACGCAGTATTTT,CASSLWRNRTDTQYF
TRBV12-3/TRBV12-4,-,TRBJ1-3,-,TGTGCCAGCTTATTGTATCCGCGGGGAACTGGAAACACCATATATTTT,CASLLYPRGTGNTIYF
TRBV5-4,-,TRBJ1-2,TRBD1,TGTGCCAGCAGCTTGTCCCAGGGGGTTGGCTATGGCTACACCTTC,CASSLSQGVGYGYTF
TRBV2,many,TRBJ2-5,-,TGTGCCAGCAGTGAATTGACAAGCCAAGAGACCCAGTACTTC,CASSELTSQETQYF
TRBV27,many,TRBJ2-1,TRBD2,TGTGCCAGCAGTTTAGTAGCGGGAGGGCCGCGGGAGCAGTTCTTC,CASSLVAGGPREQFF
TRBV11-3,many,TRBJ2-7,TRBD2,TGTGCCAGCAGCTTAGTTGGGGAGGGAGCGCTCTACGAGCAGTACTTC,CASSLVGEGALYEQYF
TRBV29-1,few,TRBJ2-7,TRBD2,TGCAGCGCAACCTCTAGCGGTTCCTACGAGCAGTACTTC,CSATSSGSYEQYF
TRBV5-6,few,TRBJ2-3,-,TGTGCCAGCAGCCTAGGACTTACGGCCACAGATACGCAGTATTTT,CASSLGLTATDTQYF
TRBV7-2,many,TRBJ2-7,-,TGTGCCAGCAGCTGGCCCGGGACAAGCTACGAGCAGTACTTC,CASSWPGTSYEQYF
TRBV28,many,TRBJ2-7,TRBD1,TGTGCCAGCTGTTGTAGACAGGGGGCCTACGAGCAGTACTTC,CASCCRQGAYEQYF
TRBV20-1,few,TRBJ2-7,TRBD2,TGCAGTGCTAGAGAATGGACTAGCGGGATTTACGAGCAGTACTTC,CSAREWTSGIYEQYF
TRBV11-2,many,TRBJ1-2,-,TGTGCCAGCAGCTTAGACGGGGAGGGAGGCTACACCTTC,CASSLDGEGGYTF
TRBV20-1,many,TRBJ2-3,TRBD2,TGCAGTGCTAGAGATATGGGACTAGGCACAGATACGCAGTATTTT,CSARDMGLGTDTQYF
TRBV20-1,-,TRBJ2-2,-,TGCAGTGCTAGAGACACAGTCACCGGGGAGCTGTCTTTT,CSARDTVTGELSF
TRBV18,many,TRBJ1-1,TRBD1,TGTGCCAGCTCACGCTCCGGGACAGTGAACACTGAAGCTTTCTTT,CASSRSGTVNTEAFF
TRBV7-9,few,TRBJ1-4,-,TGTGCCAGCAGCCTCCAGGGTAATAATGAAAAACTGTTTTTT,CASSLQGNNEKLFF
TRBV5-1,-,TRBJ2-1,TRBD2,TGCGCCAGCAGTCTTAGCGGGAGGATGGATGAGCAGTTCTTC,CASSLSGRMDEQFF
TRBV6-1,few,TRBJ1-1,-,TGTGCCAGCTTAAATTGGAGGGACACTAAAGCTTTCTTT,CASLNWRDTKAFF
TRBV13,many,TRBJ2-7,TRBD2,TGTGCCAGCAGCGAGACTAGCAGCTCCTACGAGCAGTACTTC,CASSETSSSYEQYF
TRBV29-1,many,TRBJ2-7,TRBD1,TGCAGCGTTGAGGGACAGGGGACCCACGAGCAGTACTTC,CSVEGQGTHEQYF
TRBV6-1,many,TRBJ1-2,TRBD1,TGTGCCAGCAGTGAAGCCGGGACAGGGTGGTATGGCTACACCTTC,CASSEAGTGWYGYTF
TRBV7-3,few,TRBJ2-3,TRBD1,TGTGCCAGCAGCGTAACATCCGGGACAGCTGGAACAGATACGCAGTATTTT,CASSVTSGTAGTDTQYF
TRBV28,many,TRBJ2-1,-,TGTGCCAGCACCATGTCCGATGGGGATGAGCAGTTCTTC,CASTMSDGDEQFF
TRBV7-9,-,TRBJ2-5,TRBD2,TGTGCCAGCAGCTTTCCACTAGCGGGAGGAGAGACCCAGTACTTC,CASSFPLAGGETQYF
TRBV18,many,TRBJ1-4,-,TGTGCCAGCTCACCGGACAGAATAAGTGAAAAACTGTTTTTT,CASSPDRISEKLFF
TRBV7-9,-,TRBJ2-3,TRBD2,TGTGCCAGCAGCCTAATCAGCGGGGGGGAAGCAGATACGCAGTATTTT,CASSLISGGEADTQYF
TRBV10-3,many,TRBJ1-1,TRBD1,TGTGCCATCAGTTCAGGGGGCATGAACACTGAAGCTTTCTTT,CAISSGGMNTEAFF
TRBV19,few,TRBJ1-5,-,TGTGCCAGTAGTATGGCTAGTGGTCAGCCCCAGCATTTT,CASSMASGQPQHF
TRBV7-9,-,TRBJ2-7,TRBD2,TGTGCCAGCAGCTTTGGGCCGGTGGCGGGACTAGCTACCTCGGACCCCCTCGAGCAGTACTTC,CASSFGPVAGLATSDPLEQYF
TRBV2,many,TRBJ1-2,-,TGTGCCAGCAGTGAAGCGCTGGGTTATAAGGTTTATGACGGCTACACCTTC,CASSEALGYKVYDGYTF
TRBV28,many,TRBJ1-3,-,TGTGCCAGCGTATCGCCGGGACTCGGCTCTGGAAACACCATATATTTT,CASVSPGLGSGNTIYF
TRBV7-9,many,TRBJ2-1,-,TGTGCCAGCAGCTTACTTTCGGGGGGCGTCGACAATGAGCAGTTCTTC,CASSLLSGGVDNEQFF
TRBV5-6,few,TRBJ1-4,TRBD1,TGTGCCAGCATCAAACAGGGGGCAACTAATGAAAAACTGTTTTTT,CASIKQGATNEKLFF
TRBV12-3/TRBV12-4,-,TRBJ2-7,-,TGTGCCAGCAGCCCCGTGGGTCACGAGCAGTACTTC,CASSPVGHEQYF
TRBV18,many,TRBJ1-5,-,TGTGCCAGCTCACCTCCCGGGGGGAGAGATCAGCCCCAGCATTTT,CASSPPGGRDQPQHF
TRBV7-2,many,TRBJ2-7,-,TGTGCCAGCACCCACAGGGTGGGCTCCTACGAGCAGTACTTC,CASTHRVGSYEQYF
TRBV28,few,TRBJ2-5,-,TGTGCCAGCAGCCGGGGAGCCCAGTACTTC,CASSRGAQYF
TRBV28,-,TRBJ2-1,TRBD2,TGTGCCAGCATTTCACCCCTCGAGGCGGGAGGCGGTGGGCTTTACAATGAGCAGTTCTTC,CASISPLEAGGGGLYNEQFF
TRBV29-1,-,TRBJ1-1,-,TGCAGCGTTGGTAGGACAGTGTCGAACACTGAAGCTTTCTTT,CSVGRTVSNTEAFF
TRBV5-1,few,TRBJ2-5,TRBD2,TGCGCCAGCAGCCCGGGACTAGCGGGAGGAGTTGGAGAGACCCAGTACTTC,CASSPGLAGGVGETQYF
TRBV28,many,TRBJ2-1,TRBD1,TGTGCCAGCAGTTTCCTCGGACAGGGAGTCAATGAGCAGTTCTTC,CASSFLGQGVNEQFF
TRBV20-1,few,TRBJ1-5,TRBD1,TGCAGTGCTGAAAGGACAGGGGTCAATCAGCCCCAGCATTTT,CSAERTGVNQPQHF
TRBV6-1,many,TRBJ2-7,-,TGTGCCAGCAGTGAAGCGCATCAGGGACCCTACGAGCAGTACTTC,CASSEAHQGPYEQYF
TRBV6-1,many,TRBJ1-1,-,TGCGCCAGCAGTGGACAAAACACTGAAGCTTTCTTT,CASSGQNTEAFF
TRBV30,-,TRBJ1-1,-,TGTGCCTGGAGTGTACAGGGCACTGAAGCTTTCTTT,CAWSVQGTEAFF